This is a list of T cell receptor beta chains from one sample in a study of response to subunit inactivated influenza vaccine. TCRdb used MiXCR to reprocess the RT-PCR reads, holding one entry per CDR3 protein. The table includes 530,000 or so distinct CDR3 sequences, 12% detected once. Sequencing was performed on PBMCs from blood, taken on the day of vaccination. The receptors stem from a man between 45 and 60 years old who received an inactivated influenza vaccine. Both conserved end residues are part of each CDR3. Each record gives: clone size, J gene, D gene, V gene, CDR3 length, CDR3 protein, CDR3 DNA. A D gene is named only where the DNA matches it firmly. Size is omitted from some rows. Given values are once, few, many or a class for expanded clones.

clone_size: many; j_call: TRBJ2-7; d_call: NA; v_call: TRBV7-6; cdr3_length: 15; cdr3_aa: CASSLGRGYSYEQYF; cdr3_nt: TGTGCCAGCAGCTTAGGGCGGGGATACTCCTACGAGCAGTACTTC
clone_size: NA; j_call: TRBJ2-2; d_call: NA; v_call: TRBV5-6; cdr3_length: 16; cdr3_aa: CASSYVAVPNTGELFF; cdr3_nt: TGTGCCAGCAGCTACGTAGCGGTACCTAACACCGGGGAGCTGTTTTTT
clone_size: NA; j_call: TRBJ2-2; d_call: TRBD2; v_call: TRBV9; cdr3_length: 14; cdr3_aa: CASSAGGVTGELFF; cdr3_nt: TGTGCCAGCAGCGCGGGAGGGGTTACCGGGGAGCTGTTTTTT
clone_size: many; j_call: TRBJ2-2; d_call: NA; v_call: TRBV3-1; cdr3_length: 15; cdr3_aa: CASRESGRYTGELFF; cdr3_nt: TGTGCCAGCAGAGAATCGGGACGGTACACCGGGGAGCTGTTTTTT
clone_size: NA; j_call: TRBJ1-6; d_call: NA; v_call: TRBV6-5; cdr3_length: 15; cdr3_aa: CASSCTATENSPLHF; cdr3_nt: TGTGCCAGCAGTTGCACAGCGACAGAAAATTCACCCCTCCACTTT
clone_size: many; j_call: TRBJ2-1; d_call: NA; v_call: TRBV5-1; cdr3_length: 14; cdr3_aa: CASSLQGRDNEQFF; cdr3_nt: TGCGCCAGCAGCTTACAGGGTAGGGACAATGAGCAGTTCTTC
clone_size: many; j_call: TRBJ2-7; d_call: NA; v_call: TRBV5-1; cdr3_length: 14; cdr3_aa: CASSPNFGVSEQYF; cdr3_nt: TGCGCCAGCAGCCCAAACTTCGGGGTGAGCGAGCAGTACTTC
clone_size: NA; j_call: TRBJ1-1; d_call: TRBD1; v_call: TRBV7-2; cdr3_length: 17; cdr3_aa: CASSLAGTGWENTEAFF; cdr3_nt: TGTGCCAGCAGCTTAGCCGGGACAGGGTGGGAGAACACTGAAGCTTTCTTT
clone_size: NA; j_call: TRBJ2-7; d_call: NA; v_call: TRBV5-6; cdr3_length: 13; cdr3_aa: CASSLEGLYEQYF; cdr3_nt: TGTGCCAGCAGCTTGGAGGGACTCTACGAGCAGTACTTC
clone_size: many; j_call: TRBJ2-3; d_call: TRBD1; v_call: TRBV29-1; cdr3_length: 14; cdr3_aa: CSVAGTGSSDTQYF; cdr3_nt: TGCAGCGTCGCCGGGACAGGGAGTTCAGATACGCAGTATTTT
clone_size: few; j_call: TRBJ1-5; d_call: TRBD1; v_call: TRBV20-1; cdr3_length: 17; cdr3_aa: CSARDARQGNVNQPQHF; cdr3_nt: TGCAGTGCTAGAGATGCGCGACAGGGGAATGTCAATCAGCCCCAGCATTTT
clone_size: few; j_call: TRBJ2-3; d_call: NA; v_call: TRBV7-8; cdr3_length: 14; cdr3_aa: CASGGQGGTDTQYF; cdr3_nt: TGTGCCAGCGGGGGCCAAGGGGGCACAGATACGCAGTATTTT
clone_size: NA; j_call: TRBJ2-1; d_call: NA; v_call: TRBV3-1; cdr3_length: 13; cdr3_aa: CASSQVEGGGQFF; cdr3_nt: TGTGCCAGCAGCCAAGTAGAGGGAGGGGGGCAGTTCTTC
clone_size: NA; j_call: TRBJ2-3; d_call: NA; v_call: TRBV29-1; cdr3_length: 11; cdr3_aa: CSDDSGNTQYF; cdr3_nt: TGCAGCGATGATAGCGGAAATACGCAGTATTTT
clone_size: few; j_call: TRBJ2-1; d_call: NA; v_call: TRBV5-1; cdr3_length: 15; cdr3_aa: CASSLEQEPYNEQFF; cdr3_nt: TGCGCCAGCAGCTTGGAACAGGAGCCCTACAATGAGCAGTTCTTC
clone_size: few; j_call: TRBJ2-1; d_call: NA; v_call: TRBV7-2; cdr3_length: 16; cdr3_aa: CASSPGGDSLYNEQFF; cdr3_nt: TGTGCCAGCAGCCCCGGGGGGGACAGTCTCTACAATGAGCAGTTCTTC
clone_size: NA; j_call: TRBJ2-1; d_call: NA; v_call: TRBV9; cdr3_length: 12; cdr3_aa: CASSVVGAAQFF; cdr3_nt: TGTGCCAGCAGCGTAGTCGGTGCCGCGCAGTTCTTC
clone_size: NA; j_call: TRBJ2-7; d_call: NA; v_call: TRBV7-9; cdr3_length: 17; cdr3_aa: CASSLFLIGQGSYEQYF; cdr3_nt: TGTGCCAGCAGCTTATTCTTAATCGGCCAGGGCTCCTACGAGCAGTACTTC
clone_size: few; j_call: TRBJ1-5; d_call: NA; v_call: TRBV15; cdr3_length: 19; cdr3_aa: CATSNRDTLESYSNQPQHF; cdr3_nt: TGTGCCACCAGCAACCGGGACACGCTGGAGAGTTATAGCAATCAGCCCCAGCATTTT
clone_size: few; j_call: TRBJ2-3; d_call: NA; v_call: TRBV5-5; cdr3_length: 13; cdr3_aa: CASSLDAPDTQYF; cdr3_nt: TGTGCCAGCAGCTTGGATGCGCCAGATACGCAGTATTTT
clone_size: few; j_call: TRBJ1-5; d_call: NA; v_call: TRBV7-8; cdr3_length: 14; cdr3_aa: CASSLARLGQPQHF; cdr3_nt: TGTGCCAGCAGCTTAGCAAGGTTGGGGCAGCCCCAGCATTTT
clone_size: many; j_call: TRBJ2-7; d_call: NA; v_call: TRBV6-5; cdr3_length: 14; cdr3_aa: CASSYSGRVYEQYF; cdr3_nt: TGTGCCAGCAGTTACTCTGGCAGAGTGTACGAGCAGTACTTC
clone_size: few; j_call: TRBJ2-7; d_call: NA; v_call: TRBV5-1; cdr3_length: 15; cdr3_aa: CASSLEAEPSYEQYF; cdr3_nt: TGCGCCAGCAGCTTGGAGGCAGAGCCTTCCTACGAGCAGTACTTC
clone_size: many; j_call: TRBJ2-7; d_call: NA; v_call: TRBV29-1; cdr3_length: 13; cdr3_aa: CSVEDSQINEQYF; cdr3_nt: TGCAGCGTTGAAGATTCACAGATCAACGAGCAGTACTTC
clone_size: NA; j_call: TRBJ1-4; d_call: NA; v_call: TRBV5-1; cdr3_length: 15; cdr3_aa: CASSSMGATNEKLFF; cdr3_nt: TGCGCCAGCAGCTCCATGGGGGCGACTAATGAAAAACTGTTTTTT
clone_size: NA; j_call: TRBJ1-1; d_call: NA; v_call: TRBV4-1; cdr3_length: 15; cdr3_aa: CASSHGRGLDTEAFF; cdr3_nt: TGCGCCAGCAGCCACGGGCGGGGACTAGACACTGAAGCTTTCTTT
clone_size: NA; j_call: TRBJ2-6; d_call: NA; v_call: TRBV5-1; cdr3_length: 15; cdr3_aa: CASSVQSSGANVLTF; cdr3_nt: TGCGCCAGCAGCGTACAAAGCTCTGGGGCCAACGTCCTGACTTTC
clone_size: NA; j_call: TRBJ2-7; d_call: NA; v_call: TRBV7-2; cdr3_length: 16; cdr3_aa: CASSPLGTAVYYEQYF; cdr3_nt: TGTGCCAGCAGCCCGCTCGGGACGGCAGTATACTACGAGCAGTACTTC
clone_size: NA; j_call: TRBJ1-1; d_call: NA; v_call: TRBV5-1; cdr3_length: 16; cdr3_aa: CASSLGGSRENTEAFF; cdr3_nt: TGCGCCAGCAGCTTGGGTGGGAGCCGGGAGAACACTGAAGCTTTCTTT
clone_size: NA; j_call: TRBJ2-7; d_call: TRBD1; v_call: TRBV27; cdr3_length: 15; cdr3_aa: CASSNRTGSHREQYF; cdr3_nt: TGTGCCAGCAGTAACCGGACAGGGTCCCATCGGGAGCAGTACTTC
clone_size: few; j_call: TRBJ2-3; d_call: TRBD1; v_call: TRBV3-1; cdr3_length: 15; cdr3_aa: CASSQEVRGTDTQYF; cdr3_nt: TGTGCCAGCAGCCAAGAGGTCAGGGGGACAGATACGCAGTATTTT
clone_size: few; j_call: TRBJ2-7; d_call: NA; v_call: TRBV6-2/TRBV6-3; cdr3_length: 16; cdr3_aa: CASSTWGSGTSYEQYF; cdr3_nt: TGTGCCAGCAGTACCTGGGGGAGCGGGACATCCTACGAGCAGTACTTC
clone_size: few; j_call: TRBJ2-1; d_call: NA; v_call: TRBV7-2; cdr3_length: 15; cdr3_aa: CASSKVHSSYNEQFF; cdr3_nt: TGTGCCAGCAGCAAAGTCCATTCATCCTACAATGAGCAGTTCTTC
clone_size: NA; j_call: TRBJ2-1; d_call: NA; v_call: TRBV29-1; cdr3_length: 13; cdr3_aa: CSGGRQGGGEQFF; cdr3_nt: TGCAGCGGGGGGAGGCAGGGTGGAGGTGAGCAGTTCTTC
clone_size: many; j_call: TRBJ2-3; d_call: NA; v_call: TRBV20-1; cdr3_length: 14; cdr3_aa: CSAIQGRGTDTQYF; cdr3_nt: TGCAGTGCTATACAGGGCAGGGGCACAGATACGCAGTATTTT
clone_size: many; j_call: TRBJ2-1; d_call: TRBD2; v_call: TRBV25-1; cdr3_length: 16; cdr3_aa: CASTETGTISNNEQFF; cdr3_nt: TGTGCCAGCACTGAGACCGGGACTATCTCCAACAATGAGCAGTTCTTC
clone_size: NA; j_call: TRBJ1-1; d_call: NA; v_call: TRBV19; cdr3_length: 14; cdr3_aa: CASSISRGRPEAFF; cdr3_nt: TGTGCCAGTAGTATCAGCAGGGGTCGACCTGAAGCTTTCTTT
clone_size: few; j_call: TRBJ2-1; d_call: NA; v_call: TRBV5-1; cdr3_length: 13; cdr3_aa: CASSLRGTNEQFF; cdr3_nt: TGCGCCAGCAGCTTGCGGGGAACCAATGAGCAGTTCTTC
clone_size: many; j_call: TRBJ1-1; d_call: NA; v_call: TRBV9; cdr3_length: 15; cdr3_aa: CASSVGAQKGTEAFF; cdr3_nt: TGTGCCAGCAGCGTAGGTGCACAAAAGGGCACTGAAGCTTTCTTT
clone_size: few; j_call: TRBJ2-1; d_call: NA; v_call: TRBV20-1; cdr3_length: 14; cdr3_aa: CSARDAGLSNEQFF; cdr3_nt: TGCAGTGCTAGGGACGCGGGACTCTCTAATGAGCAGTTCTTC
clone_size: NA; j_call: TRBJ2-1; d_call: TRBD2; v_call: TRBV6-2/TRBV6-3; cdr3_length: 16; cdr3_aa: CASTGPGLATYNEQFF; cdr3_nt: TGTGCCAGCACCGGACCGGGACTAGCCACATACAATGAGCAGTTCTTC
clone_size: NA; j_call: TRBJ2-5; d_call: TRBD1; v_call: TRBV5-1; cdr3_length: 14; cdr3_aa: CASSVDRAQETQYF; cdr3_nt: TGCGCCAGCAGCGTGGACAGGGCCCAAGAGACCCAGTACTTC
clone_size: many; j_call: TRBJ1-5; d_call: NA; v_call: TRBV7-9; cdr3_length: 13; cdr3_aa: CASSKEGNQPQHF; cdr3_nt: TGTGCCAGCAGCAAGGAAGGGAATCAGCCCCAGCATTTT
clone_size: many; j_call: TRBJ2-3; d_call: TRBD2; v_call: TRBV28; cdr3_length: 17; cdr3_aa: CASSSAGLAVLGDTQYF; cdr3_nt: TGTGCCAGCAGTTCCGCTGGACTAGCGGTTTTGGGGGATACGCAGTATTTT
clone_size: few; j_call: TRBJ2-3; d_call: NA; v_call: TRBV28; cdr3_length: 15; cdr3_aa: CASSWGQKSTDTQYF; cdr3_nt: TGTGCCAGCAGTTGGGGGCAGAAAAGCACAGATACGCAGTATTTT
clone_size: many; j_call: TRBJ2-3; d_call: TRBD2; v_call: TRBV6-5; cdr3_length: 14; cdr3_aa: CASSYSRGADTQYF; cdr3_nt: TGTGCCAGCAGTTACTCCCGGGGGGCAGATACGCAGTATTTT
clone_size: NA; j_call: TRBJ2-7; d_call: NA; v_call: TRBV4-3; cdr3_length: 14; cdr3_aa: CASSQDWTAIEQYF; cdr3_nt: TGCGCCAGCAGCCAAGATTGGACAGCAATCGAGCAGTACTTC
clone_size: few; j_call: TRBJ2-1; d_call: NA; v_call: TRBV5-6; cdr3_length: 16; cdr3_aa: CASSLGTGAVYNEQFF; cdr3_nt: TGTGCCAGCAGCTTGGGCACCGGGGCAGTGTACAATGAGCAGTTCTTC
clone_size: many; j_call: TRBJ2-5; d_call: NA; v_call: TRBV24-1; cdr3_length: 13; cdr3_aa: CATSGTRGETQYF; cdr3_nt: TGTGCCACCAGTGGTACCAGGGGAGAGACCCAGTACTTC
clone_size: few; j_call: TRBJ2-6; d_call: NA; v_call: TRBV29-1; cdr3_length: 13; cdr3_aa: CSVRTAGANVLTF; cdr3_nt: TGCAGCGTCCGAACAGCTGGGGCCAACGTCCTGACTTTC
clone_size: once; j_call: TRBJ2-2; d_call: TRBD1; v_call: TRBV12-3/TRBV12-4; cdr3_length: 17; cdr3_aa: CASSLGDRDGNTGELFF; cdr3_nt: TGTGCCAGCAGTTTGGGCGACAGGGATGGTAACACCGGGGAGCTGTTTTTT
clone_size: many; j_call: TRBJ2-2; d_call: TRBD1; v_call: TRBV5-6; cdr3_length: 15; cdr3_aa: CASSRQGANTGELFF; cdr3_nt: TGTGCCAGCAGCCGACAGGGGGCGAACACCGGGGAGCTGTTTTTT
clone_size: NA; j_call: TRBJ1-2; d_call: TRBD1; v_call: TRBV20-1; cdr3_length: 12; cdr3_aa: CSALTGGDGYTF; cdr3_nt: TGCAGTGCTCTGACAGGGGGCGATGGCTACACCTTC
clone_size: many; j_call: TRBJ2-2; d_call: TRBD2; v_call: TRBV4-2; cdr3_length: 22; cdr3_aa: CASSPRGGTSGIKYANTGELFF; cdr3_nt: TGTGCCAGCAGCCCCCGGGGAGGGACTAGCGGGATAAAATACGCGAACACCGGGGAGCTGTTTTTT